The 14 T cell receptor beta chains below come from one sample, sequenced in a study of T cell responses to AZD1222 COVID-19 vaccine. Only in-frame clones appear in the TCRdb table, and some are missing; sequencing was by immunoSEQ multiplex PCR. The repertoire has 130,000 or so clones, 90% of them found once; the top ten carry approximately 7.5%. The specimen comprised peripheral blood, sampled on day 0 of AZD1222 vaccination. The source of these receptors is an adult in good health.

The chain couples TRBV29-1 to TRBJ2-1; D unresolved. Trimming removed 4 bases at V and 9 bases at J, with 13 bases between. CDR3 length equals 12 residues. Germline assignment: CDR1 SQVTM and CDR2 ANQGSEA. CDR3 nucleotides: TGCAGCGTTGGCACGATGGGCAGTGAGCAGTTCTTC. Its translation is CSVGTMGSEQFF.

The chain is built from TRBV7-2 and TRBJ1-1; perhaps TRBD1 as D (6 bases). The CDR3 sequence is 14 residues long. V was shortened by 1 base and J by 5 bases, with 11 bases between the two germline ends. The germline gives CDR1 SGHTA, CDR2 FQGNSA. The CDR3 loop is CASSLDRVGTEAFF. The DNA of the CDR3 is TGTGCCAGCAGCTTAGACAGGGTGGGAACTGAAGCTTTCTTT.

The rearrangement uses TRBV2 and TRBJ2-2; possibly TRBD2 for D (5 bases). Germline V gene data show CDR1 as SNHLY and CDR2 as FYNNEI. The length of the CDR3 is 13 residues. V was pared by 3 bases and J by 3 bases, with 5 bases between. The CDR3 reads CASSEDYTGELFF. CDR3 sequence (DNA): TGTGCCAGCAGTGAGGACTACACCGGGGAGCTGTTTTTT.

The chain uses TRBV18 and TRBJ2-3, with D possibly being TRBD1 (5 bases). V shed 2 bases and J shed 3 bases, with 9 bases lying between them. Germline V CDR1 and CDR2: KGHSH, LQKENI. This CDR3 comprises 14 residues. The chain's CDR3 is CASSPKGMTDTQYF. The CDR3 DNA follows: TGTGCCAGCTCACCAAAGGGGATGACAGATACGCAGTATTTT. Looking up the rest from reference TRBV18 and TRBJ2-3 gives the full variable domain: NAGVMQNPRHLVRRRGQEARLRCSPMKGHSHVYWYRQLPEEGLKFMVYLQKENIIDESGMPKERFSAEFPKEGPSILRIQQVVRGDSAAYFCASSPKGMTDTQYFGPGTRLTVL.

This clone was recorded only once. The chain is built from TRBV12-5 and TRBJ1-2; 8 bases agree with TRBD1. The CDR3 covers 13 residues. From germline, CDR1 is LGHNT and CDR2 FRNRAP. V shed 8 bases and J 4 bases; nucleotides not matched to a gene: 6. The CDR3 DNA follows: TGTGCTAGTTCCCCAGGGGGCGGCTATGGCTACACCTTC. It codes for CASSPGGGYGYTF.

This chain joins TRBV24-1 and TRBJ2-1; D remains unclear. The V end lost 1 base, the J end lost 3 bases, and 9 bases lay between the germline ends. Germline V CDR1 and CDR2: KGHDR, SFDVKD. This CDR3 spans 15 amino acids. The CDR3 loop reads CATSDLTGSYNEQFF. The DNA for the CDR3 is TGTGCCACCAGTGATTTAACGGGCAGCTACAATGAGCAGTTCTTC.

The chain joins TRBV5-4 to TRBJ2-6; D tentatively reads TRBD1 or TRBD2 (5 bases each). This CDR3 comprises 18 residues. V lost 4 bases and J lost 6, with 23 bases in between. Germline loops: CDR1 SGHNT, CDR2 YYREEE (reference sequence). The DNA for the CDR3 is TGTGCCAGCAGCCGGGTCGGGGACGGGGCCTCAGTGGCCAACGTCCTGACTTTC. This encodes CASSRVGDGASVANVLTF.

This chain connects TRBV19 to TRBJ2-1, with D maybe TRBD2 (5 bases). Trimming took 3 bases from V and 3 from J, leaving 9 bases between them. The CDR3 runs to 14 residues. Germline V gene lookup returns CDR1 LNHDA and CDR2 SQIVND (reference sequence). CDR3 coding DNA: TGTGCCAGTAGTATGATCGGGGACTACAATGAGCAGTTCTTC. Protein: CASSMIGDYNEQFF. Filled out from reference TRBV19 and TRBJ2-1, the complete variable domain reads DGGITQSPKYLFRKEGQNVTLSCEQNLNHDAMYWYRQDPGQGLRLIYYSQIVNDFQKGDIAEGYSVSREKKESFPLTVTSAQKNPTAFYLCASSMIGDYNEQFFGPGTRLTVL.

This clone has a handful of counts. CDR3 protein: CASRGDRNQPQHF. CDR3 bases: TGTGCCAGCAGGGGAGACCGAAATCAGCCCCAGCATTTT. The gene calls are TRBV2 and TRBJ1-5; D is uncertain. Germline lookup yields CDR1 SNHLY and CDR2 FYNNEI. Deletions cut 6 bases from V and 4 bases from J, with 10 bases between. There are 13 residues in the CDR3.

This clone was recorded only once. The V call is TRBV5-8, the J call TRBJ2-3; TRBD1 matches 8 bases. The V gene's germline CDR1 is SGHTS and CDR2 YDEGEE. The CDR3 totals 14 residues. With 4 bases clipped from V and 4 bases from J, the junction kept 5 bases outside the gene matches. Here the CDR3 reads CASSVGQDADTQYF. CDR3 DNA: TGTGCCAGCAGCGTGGGACAGGATGCAGATACGCAGTATTTT.

The chain employs TRBV15 and TRBJ2-7; 9 bases agree with TRBD1. In germline, CDR1 is LNHNV, CDR2 YYDKDF (reference sequence). The CDR3 has 23 residues. V trimming: 5 bases; J trimming: 0 bases; junction bases outside the gene matches: 29. The CDR3 reads CATSGRGQGRAAERSGSSYEQYF. The CDR3 DNA reads as TGTGCCACCAGCGGACGAGGACAGGGGAGGGCAGCGGAACGTTCCGGAAGCTCCTACGAGCAGTACTTC.

The chain links TRBV7-9 to TRBJ1-1; D unclear. The CDR3 is made up of 12 amino acids. Per germline, CDR1 SEHNR and CDR2 FQNEAQ (reference sequence). Trimming removed 8 bases at V and 4 bases at J, with 11 bases between. The CDR3 DNA reads as TGTGCCAGCGGTCAGTTGAGCACTGAAGCTTTCTTT. As protein: CASGQLSTEAFF.

The rearrangement uses TRBV4-3 and TRBJ2-1; D gene uncertain. The germline V gene encodes CDR1 LGHNA and CDR2 YSLEER. Deletions cut 0 bases from V and 9 bases from J, with 15 bases between. This CDR3 is 15 amino acids long. CDR3 DNA sequence: TGCGCCAGCAGCCAAGATGGGTTAGCAAGTCTTGAGCAGTTCTTC. Translated, it gives CASSQDGLASLEQFF.

The chain has TRBV6-2 or TRBV6-3 and TRBJ2-5; no reliable D call. Germline CDR1 MNHEY, CDR2 SVGEGT. The CDR3 has 15 residues. V was trimmed by 1 base and J by 7 bases, leaving 16 bases between them. CDR3 coding DNA: TGTGCCAGCAGTTACTTTGGTCAGCTAGTCCTGACCCAGTACTTC. Encoded protein: CASSYFGQLVLTQYF.